Listed below are T cell receptor beta chains from one sample, sequenced in a study of blood T cells in healthy people across ages. One entry per CDR3 protein, called by TCRdb with MiXCR from the 5' RACE reads. The sample has hundreds of thousands of distinct CDR3 sequences, 40% to 60% seen once. The specimen was blood. These receptors were collected from a man aged 30-40 years in good health. Each CDR3 is given with its conserved first and last residue.

>15|TRBV28|TRBJ1-2
CASSPPGQGIYGYTF
>15|TRBV6-2/TRBV6-3|TRBJ2-4
CASSYDGLAKNIQYF
>16|TRBV13|TRBJ2-2
CASSLGPLTNTGELFF
>14|TRBV6-2/TRBV6-3|TRBJ1-2
CASSSPGQIYGYTF
>15|TRBV3-1|TRBJ2-7
CASSQEAGTYYEQYF
>14|TRBV24-1|NA
CATSDSDFQETQFF
>15|TRBV2|TRBJ2-5
CASSEPRNRRETQYF
>17|TRBV6-1|TRBJ2-1
CASRGTGRGETYNEQFF
>15|TRBV10-3|TRBJ1-1
CAISEAGSGGTEAFF
>15|TRBV11-3|TRBJ2-7
CASSLGGGASNEQYF
>13|TRBV20-1|TRBJ2-3
CSASYKGADTRYF
>15|TRBV5-1|TRBJ2-5
CASSLLGQRRETQYF
>18|TRBV28|TRBJ1-5
CASSPYYLADYSNQPQHF
>16|TRBV20-1|TRBJ2-1
CSARDTKRGNRNEQFF
>12|TRBV21-1|NA
CASLPKPHEQYF
>15|TRBV28|TRBJ2-7
CATGAGGRGNDEQYF
>18|TRBV4-1|TRBJ2-5
CASSQFGSGQVVQETQYF
>15|TRBV10-3|TRBJ2-1
CAISDTWIPGDEQFF
>15|TRBV7-9|TRBJ2-5
CASSLQGPLQETQYF
>15|TRBV27|TRBJ2-3
CASSLSSGGWDTQYF
>13|TRBV30|TRBJ1-1
CAWSWVRNTEAFF
>15|TRBV4-3|TRBJ1-1
CASSQDGVEETEAFF
>15|TRBV28|TRBJ2-7
CASSFSGRASYEQYF
>14|TRBV25-1|TRBJ1-2
CASSESGRNYGYTF
>17|TRBV4-3|TRBJ1-2
CASSQGRAGDMNYGYTF
>17|TRBV5-1|TRBJ2-1
CASSRALGTGGSNEQFF
>17|TRBV20-1|TRBJ1-5
CSASGFPGQPLNQPQHF
>14|TRBV10-3|TRBJ2-5
CAISGLGLQETQYF
>11|TRBV7-9|TRBJ1-1
CASTGTDEAFF
>15|TRBV27|NA
CASSSTGTGVSEQYF
>16|TRBV20-1|TRBJ1-4
CSARDLPGQGNEKLFF
>14|TRBV4-1|TRBJ2-1
CASSLRGLRQEQFF
>15|TRBV3-1|TRBJ2-5
CASSHSGYQRETQYF
>17|TRBV6-1|TRBJ2-4
CASRGGQGMRAKNIQYF
>13|TRBV5-1|TRBJ1-2
CASSSGGLDGYTF
>13|TRBV7-3|TRBJ2-3
CASSFESGDTQYF
>15|TRBV20-1|TRBJ2-3
CSASRGLISTDTQYF
>15|TRBV21-1|TRBJ2-5
CASSKGAGIQETQYF
>15|TRBV3-1|TRBJ1-2
CASSQDTGANYGYTF
>12|TRBV9|TRBJ2-1
CASSAGIDEQFF
>12|TRBV4-2|TRBJ1-1
CASSQDRIQAFF
>9|TRBV29-1|TRBJ2-7
CSVENEQYF
>15|TRBV5-5|TRBJ2-3
CASSLPGLGTDTQYF
>15|TRBV29-1|TRBJ1-2
CSAEDMGRDFLSYTF
>14|TRBV7-9|TRBJ1-4
CASSLSNTNEKLFF